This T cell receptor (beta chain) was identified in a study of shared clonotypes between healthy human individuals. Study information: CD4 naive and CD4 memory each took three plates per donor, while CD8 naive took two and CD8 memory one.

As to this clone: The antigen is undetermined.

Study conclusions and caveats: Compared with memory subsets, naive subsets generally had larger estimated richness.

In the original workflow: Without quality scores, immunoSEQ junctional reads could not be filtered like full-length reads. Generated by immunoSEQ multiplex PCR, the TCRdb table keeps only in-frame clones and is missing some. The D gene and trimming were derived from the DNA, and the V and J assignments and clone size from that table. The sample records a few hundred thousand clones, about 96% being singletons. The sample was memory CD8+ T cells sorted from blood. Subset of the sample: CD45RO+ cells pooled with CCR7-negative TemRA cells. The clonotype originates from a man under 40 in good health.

The CDR3: CASSLRSGSYNEQFF. Written as DNA, the CDR3 is TGCGCCAGCAGCTTGCGTAGCGGGTCTTACAATGAGCAGTTCTTC. This sequence joins TRBV5-1 and TRBJ2-1; 7 bases align to TRBD2. Germline values: CDR1 SGHRS, CDR2 YFSETQ. Trimming at V came to 1 base and at J to 4 bases, leaving 5 bases not matched to a gene. The CDR3 sequence is 15 residues long.